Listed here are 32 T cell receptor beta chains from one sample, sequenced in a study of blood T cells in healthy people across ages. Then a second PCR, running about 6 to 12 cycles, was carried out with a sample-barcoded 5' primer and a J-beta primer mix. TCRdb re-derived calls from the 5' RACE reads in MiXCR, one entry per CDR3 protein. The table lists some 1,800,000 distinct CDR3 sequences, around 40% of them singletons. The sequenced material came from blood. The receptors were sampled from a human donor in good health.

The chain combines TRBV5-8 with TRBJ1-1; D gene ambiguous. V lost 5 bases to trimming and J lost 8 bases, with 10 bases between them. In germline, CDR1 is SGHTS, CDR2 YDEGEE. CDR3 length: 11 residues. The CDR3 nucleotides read TGTGCCAGCAGAACGAATTTCGAAGCTTTCTTT. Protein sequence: CASRTNFEAFF.

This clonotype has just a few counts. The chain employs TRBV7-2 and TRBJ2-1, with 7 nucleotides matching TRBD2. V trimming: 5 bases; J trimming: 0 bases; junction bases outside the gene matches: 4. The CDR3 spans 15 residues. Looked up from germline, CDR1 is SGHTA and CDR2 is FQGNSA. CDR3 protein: CASSPSGHSYNEQFF. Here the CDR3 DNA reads TGTGCCAGCAGCCCTAGCGGACACTCCTACAATGAGCAGTTCTTC.

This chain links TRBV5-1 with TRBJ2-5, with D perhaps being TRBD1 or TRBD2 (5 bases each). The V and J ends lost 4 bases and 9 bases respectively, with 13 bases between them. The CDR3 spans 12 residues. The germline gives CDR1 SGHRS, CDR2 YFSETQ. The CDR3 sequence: CASSPEVGAQYF. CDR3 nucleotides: TGCGCCAGCAGCCCCGAGGTGGGGGCCCAGTACTTC.

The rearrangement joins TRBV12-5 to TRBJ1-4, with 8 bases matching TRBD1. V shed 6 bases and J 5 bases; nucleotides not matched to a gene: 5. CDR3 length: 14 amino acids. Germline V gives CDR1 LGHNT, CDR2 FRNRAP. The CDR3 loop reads CASGAGGSNEKLFF. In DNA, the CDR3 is TGTGCTAGTGGAGCAGGGGGCTCAAATGAAAAACTGTTTTTT.

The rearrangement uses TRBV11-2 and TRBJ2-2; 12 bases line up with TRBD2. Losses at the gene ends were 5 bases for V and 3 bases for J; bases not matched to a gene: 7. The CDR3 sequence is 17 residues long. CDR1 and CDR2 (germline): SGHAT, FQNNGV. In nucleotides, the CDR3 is TGTGCCAGCAGCACCCGGACTAGCGGGGAATACACCGGGGAGCTGTTTTTT. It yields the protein CASSTRTSGEYTGELFF.

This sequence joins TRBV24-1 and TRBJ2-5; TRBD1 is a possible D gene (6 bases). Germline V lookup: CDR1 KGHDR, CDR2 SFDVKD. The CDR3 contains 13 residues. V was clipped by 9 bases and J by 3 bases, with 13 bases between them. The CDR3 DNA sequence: TGTGCCACCGAGGACAGATTTGAAGAGACCCAGTACTTC. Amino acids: CATEDRFEETQYF.

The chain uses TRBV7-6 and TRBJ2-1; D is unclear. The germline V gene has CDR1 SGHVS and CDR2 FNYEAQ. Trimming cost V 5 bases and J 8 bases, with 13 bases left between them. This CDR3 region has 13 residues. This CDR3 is CASSPETRDEQFF. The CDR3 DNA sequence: TGTGCCAGCAGCCCCGAAACAAGGGATGAGCAGTTCTTC.

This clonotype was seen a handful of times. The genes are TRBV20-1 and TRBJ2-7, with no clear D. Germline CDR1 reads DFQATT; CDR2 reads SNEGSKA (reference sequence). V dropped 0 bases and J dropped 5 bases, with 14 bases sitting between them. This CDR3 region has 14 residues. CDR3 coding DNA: TGCAGTGCTAGAGAAATAGGTTTTCCTGACGAGCAGTACTTC. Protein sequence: CSAREIGFPDEQYF.

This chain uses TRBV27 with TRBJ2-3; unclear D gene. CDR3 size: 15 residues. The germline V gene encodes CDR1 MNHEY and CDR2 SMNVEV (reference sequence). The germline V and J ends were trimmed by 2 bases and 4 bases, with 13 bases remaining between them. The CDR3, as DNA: TGTGCCAGCAGTTTAGTGGCAGACAACGCAGATACGCAGTATTTT. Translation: CASSLVADNADTQYF.

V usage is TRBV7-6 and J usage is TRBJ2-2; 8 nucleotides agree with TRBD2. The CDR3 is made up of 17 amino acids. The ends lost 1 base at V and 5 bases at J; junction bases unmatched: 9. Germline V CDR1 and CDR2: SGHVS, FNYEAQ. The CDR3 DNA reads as TGTGCCAGCAGCTTAGGGCCCGGGGGGGGTCGGACCGGGGAGCTGTTTTTT. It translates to CASSLGPGGGRTGELFF.

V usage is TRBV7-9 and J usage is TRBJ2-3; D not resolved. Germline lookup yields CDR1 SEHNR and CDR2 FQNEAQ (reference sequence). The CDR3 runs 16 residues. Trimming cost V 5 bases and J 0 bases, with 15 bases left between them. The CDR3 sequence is CASSRHASGSTDTQYF. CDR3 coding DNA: TGTGCCAGCAGCCGACACGCCTCTGGCAGCACAGATACGCAGTATTTT.

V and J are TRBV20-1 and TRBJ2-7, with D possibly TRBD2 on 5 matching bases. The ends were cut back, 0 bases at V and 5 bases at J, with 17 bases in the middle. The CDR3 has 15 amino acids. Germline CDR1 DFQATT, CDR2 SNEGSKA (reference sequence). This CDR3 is CSARDKLAHSDEQYF. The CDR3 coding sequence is TGCAGTGCTAGAGATAAGCTAGCCCACTCGGACGAGCAGTACTTC.

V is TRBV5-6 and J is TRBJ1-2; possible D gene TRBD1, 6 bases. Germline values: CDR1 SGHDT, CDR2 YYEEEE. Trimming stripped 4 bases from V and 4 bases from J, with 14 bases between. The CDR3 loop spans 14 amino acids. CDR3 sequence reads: CASSSGTLLYGYTF. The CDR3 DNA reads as TGTGCCAGCAGCAGCGGGACACTCCTCTATGGCTACACCTTC.

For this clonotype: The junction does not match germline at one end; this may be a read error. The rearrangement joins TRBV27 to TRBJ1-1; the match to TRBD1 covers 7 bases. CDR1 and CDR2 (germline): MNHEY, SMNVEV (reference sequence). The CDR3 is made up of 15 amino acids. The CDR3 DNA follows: TGTGCCGGCAGTTCGGCAGGGGGTTCATCCACTGAAGCTTTCTTT. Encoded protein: CAGSSAGGSSTEAFF.

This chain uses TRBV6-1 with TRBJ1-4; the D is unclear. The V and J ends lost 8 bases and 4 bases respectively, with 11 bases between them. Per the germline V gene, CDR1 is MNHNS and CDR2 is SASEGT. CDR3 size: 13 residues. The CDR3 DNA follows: TGTGCCAGCTCGGGCTTCTTTAATGAAAAACTGTTTTTT. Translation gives CASSGFFNEKLFF.

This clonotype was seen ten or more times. DNA of the CDR3: TGTGCCAGCAGTTTAGTTCCGGGACAGACCTACGAGCAGTACTTC. Protein: CASSLVPGQTYEQYF. This rearrangement joins TRBV27 to TRBJ2-7; 7 nucleotides line up with TRBD1. V lost 2 bases and J lost 2; bases outside the gene matches: 6. The CDR3 is 15 residues long. Looked up from germline, CDR1 is MNHEY and CDR2 is SMNVEV (reference sequence).

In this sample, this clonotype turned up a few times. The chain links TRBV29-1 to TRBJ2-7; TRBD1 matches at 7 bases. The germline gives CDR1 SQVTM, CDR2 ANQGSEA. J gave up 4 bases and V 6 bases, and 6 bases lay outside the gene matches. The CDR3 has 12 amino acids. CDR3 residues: CSVIRQGYEQYF. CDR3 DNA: TGCAGCGTCATCCGACAGGGTTACGAGCAGTACTTC.

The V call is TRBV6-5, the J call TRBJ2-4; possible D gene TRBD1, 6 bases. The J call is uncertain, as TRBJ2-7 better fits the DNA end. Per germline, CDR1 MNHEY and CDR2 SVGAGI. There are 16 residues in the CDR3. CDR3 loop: CASSSPGQGQTYEQYF. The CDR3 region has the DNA TGTGCCAGCAGTTCCCCGGGGCAAGGACAGACCTACGAGCAGTACTTC.

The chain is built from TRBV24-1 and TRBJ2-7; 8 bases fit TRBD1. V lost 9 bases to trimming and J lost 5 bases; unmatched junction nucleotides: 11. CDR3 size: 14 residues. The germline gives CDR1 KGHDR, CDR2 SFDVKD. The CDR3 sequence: CATSRTGTDHEQYF. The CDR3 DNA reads TGTGCCACCTCACGGACAGGGACGGACCACGAGCAGTACTTC.

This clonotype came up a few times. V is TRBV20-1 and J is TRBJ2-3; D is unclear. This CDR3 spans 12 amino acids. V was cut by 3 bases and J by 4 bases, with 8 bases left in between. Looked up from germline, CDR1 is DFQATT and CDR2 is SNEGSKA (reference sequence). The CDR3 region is CSARPISDTQYF. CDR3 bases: TGCAGTGCTAGGCCGATTTCAGATACGCAGTATTTT.

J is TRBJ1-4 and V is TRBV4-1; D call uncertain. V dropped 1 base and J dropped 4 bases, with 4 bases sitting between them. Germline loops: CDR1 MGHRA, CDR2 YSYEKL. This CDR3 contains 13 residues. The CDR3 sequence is CASSQGINEKLFF. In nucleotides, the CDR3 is TGCGCCAGCAGCCAAGGTATTAATGAAAAACTGTTTTTT.

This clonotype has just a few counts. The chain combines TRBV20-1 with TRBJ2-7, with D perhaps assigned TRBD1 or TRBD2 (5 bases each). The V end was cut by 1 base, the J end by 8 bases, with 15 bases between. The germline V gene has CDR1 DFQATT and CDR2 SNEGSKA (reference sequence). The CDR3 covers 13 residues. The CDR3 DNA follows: TGCAGTGCTAGAGGGGGGTTACTACGTCAGCAGTACTTC. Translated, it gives CSARGGLLRQQYF.

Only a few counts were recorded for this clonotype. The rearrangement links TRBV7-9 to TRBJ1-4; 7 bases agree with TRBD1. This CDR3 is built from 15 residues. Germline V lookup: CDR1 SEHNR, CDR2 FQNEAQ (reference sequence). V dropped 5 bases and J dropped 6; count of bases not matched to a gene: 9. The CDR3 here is CASSHLTGQDEKLFF. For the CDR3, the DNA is TGTGCCAGCAGCCACCTGACAGGGCAGGATGAAAAACTGTTTTTT.

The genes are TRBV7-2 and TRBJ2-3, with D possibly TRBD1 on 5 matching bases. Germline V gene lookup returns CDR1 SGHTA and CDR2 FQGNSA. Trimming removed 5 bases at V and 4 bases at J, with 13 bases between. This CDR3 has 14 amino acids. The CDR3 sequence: CASSIRQNPDTQYF. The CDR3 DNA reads TGTGCCAGCAGCATTCGACAGAATCCAGATACGCAGTATTTT. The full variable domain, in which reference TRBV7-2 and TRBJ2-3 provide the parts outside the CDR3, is GAGVSQSPSNKVTEKGKDVELRCDPISGHTALYWYRQSLGQGLEFLIYFQGNSAPDKSGLPSDRFSAERTGGSVSTLTIQRTQQEDSAVYLCASSIRQNPDTQYFGPGTRLTVL.

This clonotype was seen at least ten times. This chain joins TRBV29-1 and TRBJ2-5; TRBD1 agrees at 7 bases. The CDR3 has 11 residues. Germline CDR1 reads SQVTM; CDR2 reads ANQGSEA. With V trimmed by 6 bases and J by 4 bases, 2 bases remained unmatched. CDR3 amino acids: CSVNRGETQYF. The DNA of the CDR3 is TGCAGCGTAAACAGGGGAGAGACCCAGTACTTC. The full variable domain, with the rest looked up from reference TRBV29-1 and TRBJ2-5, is SAVISQKPSRDICQRGTSLTIQCQVDSQVTMMFWYRQQPGQSLTLIATANQGSEATYESGFVIDKFPISRPNLTFSTLTVSNMSPEDSSIYLCSVNRGETQYFGPGTRLLVL.

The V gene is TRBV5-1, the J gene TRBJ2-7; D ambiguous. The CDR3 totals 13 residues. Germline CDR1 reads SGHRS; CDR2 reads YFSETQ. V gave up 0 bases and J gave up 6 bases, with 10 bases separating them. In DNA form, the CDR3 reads TGCGCCAGCAGCTTGGAACGAGGCTTCGAGCAGTACTTC. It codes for CASSLERGFEQYF.

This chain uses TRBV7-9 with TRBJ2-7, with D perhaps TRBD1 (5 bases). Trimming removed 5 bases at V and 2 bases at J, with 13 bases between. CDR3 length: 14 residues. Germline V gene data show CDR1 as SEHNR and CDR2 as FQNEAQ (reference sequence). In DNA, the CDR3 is TGTGCCAGCAGCGCCGACAGAGCCCCCTACGAGCAGTACTTC. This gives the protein CASSADRAPYEQYF.

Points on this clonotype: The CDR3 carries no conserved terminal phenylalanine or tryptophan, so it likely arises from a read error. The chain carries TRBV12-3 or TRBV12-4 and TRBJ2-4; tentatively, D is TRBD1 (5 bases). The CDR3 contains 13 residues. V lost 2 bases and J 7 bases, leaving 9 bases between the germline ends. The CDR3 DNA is TGTGCCAGCAGTTTATTCCAGGGTAACATTCAGTACTAC. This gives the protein CASSLFQGNIQYY.

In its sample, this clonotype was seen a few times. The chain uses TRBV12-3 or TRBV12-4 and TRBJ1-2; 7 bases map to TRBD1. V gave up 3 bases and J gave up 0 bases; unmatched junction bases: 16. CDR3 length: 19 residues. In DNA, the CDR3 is TGTGCCAGCAGTTTTTTCCGAGCCGGGACAGCGCCTTCTAACTATGGCTACACCTTC. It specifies CASSFFRAGTAPSNYGYTF.

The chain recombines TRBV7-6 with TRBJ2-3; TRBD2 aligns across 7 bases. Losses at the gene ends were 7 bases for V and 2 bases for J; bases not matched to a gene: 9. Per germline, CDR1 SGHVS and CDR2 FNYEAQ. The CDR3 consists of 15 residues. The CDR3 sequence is CASTLSRLATDTQYF. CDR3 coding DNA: TGTGCCAGCACCCTCTCTCGACTAGCCACAGATACGCAGTATTTT.

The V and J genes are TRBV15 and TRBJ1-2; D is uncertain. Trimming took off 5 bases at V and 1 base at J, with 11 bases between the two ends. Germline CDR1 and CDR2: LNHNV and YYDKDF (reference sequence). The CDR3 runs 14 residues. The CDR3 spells CATSERRSNYGYTF. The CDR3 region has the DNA TGTGCCACCAGCGAAAGAAGGAGTAACTATGGCTACACCTTC.

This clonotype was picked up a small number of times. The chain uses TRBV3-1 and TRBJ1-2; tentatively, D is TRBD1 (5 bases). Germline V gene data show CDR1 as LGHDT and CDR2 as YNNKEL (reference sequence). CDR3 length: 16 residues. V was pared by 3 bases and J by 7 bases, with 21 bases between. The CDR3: CASSHPYGQGEGGYTF. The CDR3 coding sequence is TGTGCCAGCAGCCATCCTTACGGGCAGGGTGAAGGTGGCTACACCTTC.